This T cell receptor (beta chain) was documented in a study of identical twins. Study findings and constraints: The study found weaker excess twin sharing in beta out-of-frame sequences. Clonotypes of the beta chain that were abundant in cord blood carried fewer insertions (memory repertoires showed none).

Trimming removed 0 bases at V and 2 bases at J, with 16 bases between. CDR3 length: 17 residues. Germline lookup yields CDR1 MNHEY and CDR2 SMNVEV (reference sequence). The sample holds a few counts of this clonotype. Its antigen is currently unknown. Only healthy Caucasians were included as donors. TCRdb re-called the 5' RACE reads with MiXCR, one entry per CDR3 protein. The table includes just under 650,000 distinct CDR3 sequences, around 7.5% detected once. A further study also used this sample, focusing on yellow fever vaccine responses in identical twins.

The gene calls are TRBV27 and TRBJ1-2; D gene uncertain. The clonotype was recovered from a woman aged 18-30 years in good health. The source material was PBMCs. The CDR3: CASSLSIMGLANYGYTF. The DNA for the CDR3 is TGTGCCAGCAGTTTATCGATAATGGGGTTAGCCAACTATGGCTACACCTTC.